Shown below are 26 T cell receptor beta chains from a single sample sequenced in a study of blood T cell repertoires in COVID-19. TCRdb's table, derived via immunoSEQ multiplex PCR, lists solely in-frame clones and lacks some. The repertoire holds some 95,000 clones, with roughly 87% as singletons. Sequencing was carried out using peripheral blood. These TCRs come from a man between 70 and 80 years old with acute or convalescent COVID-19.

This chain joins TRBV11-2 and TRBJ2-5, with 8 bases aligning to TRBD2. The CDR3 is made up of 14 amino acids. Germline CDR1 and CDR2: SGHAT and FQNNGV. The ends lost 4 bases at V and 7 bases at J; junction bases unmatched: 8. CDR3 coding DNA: TGTGCCAGCAGCTCGACCCGGGGGGGCGGGACCCAGTACTTC. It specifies CASSSTRGGGTQYF.

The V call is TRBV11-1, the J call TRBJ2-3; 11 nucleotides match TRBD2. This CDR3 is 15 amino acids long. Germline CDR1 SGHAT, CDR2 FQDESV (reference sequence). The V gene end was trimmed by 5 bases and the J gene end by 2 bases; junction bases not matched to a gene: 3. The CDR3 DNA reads TGTGCCAGCAGCCGGGGACTAGCGGACACAGATACGCAGTATTTT. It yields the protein CASSRGLADTDTQYF.

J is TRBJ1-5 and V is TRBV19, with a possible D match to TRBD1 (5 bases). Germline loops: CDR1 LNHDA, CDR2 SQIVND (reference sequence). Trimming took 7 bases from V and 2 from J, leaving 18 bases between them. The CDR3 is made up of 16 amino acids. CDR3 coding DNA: TGTGCCAGTACCCCACGGGGCCCGGGGGGCAATCAGCCCCAGCATTTT. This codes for CASTPRGPGGNQPQHF.

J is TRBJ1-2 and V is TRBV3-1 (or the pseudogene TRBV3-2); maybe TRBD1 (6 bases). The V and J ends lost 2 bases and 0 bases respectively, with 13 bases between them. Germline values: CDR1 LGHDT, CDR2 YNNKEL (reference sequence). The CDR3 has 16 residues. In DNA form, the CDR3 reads TGTGCCAGCAGCCAACTTAGTAGGGGGACTAACTATGGCTACACCTTC. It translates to CASSQLSRGTNYGYTF.

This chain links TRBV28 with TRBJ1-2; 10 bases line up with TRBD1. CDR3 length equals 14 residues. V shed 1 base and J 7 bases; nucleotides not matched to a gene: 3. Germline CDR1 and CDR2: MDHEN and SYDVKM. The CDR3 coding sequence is TGTGCCAGCAGTTTATTCGGGACAGGGGTTGGCTACACCTTC. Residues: CASSLFGTGVGYTF.

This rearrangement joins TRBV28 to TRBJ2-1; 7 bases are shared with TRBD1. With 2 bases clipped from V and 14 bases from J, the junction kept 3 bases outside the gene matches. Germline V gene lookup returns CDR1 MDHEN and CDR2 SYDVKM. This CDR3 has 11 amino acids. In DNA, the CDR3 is TGTGCCAGCAGTTTAGTGACAGGGAAGTTCTTC. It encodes CASSLVTGKFF. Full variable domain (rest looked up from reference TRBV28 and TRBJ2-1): DVKVTQSSRYLVKRTGEKVFLECVQDMDHENMFWYRQDPGLGLRLIYFSYDVKMKEKGDIPEGYSVSREKKERFSLILESASTNQTSMYLCASSLVTGKFFGPGTRLTVL.

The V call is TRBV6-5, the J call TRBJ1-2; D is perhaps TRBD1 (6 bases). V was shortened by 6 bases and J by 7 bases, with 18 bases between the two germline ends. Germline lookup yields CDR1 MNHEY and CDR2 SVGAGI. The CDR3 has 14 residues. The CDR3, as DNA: TGTGCCAGCAGCCCACAGGGTGCCCGGGGTGGCTACACCTTC. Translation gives CASSPQGARGGYTF.

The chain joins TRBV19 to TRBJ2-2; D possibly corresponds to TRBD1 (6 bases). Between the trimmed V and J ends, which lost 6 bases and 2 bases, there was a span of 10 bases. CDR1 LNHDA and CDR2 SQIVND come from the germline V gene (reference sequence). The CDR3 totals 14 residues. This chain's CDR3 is CASREGDNTGELFF. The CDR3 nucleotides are TGTGCCAGTAGAGAGGGGGACAACACCGGGGAGCTGTTTTTT.

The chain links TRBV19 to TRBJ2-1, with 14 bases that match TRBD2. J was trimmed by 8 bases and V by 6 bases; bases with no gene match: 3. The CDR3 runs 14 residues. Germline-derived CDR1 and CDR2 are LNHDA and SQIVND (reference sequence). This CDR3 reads CASSGTSGGDEQFF. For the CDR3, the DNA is TGTGCCAGTAGCGGGACTAGCGGGGGCGATGAGCAGTTCTTC.

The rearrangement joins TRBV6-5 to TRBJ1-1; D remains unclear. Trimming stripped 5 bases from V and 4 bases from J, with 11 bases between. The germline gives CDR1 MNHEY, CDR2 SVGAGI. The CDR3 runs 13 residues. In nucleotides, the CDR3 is TGTGCCAGCAGTATGGAACGGGGCACTGAAGCTTTCTTT. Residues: CASSMERGTEAFF.

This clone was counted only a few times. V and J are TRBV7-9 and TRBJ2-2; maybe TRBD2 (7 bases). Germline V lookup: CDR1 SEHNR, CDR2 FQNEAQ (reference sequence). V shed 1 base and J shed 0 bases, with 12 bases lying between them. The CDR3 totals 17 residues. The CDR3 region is CASSLGWRGPNTGELFF. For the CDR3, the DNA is TGTGCCAGCAGCTTAGGATGGCGGGGGCCGAACACCGGGGAGCTGTTTTTT.

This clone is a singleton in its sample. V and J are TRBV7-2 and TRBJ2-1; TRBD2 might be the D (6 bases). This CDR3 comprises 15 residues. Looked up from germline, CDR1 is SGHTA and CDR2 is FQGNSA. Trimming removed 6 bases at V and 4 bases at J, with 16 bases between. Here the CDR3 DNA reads TGTGCCAGCAGACCTGGGGGGACTCCATACAATGAGCAGTTCTTC. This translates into CASRPGGTPYNEQFF.

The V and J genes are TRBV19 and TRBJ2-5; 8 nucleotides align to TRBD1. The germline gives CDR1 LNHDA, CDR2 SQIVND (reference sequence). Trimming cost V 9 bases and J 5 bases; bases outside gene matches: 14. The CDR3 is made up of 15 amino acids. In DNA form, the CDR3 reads TGTGCCAGCAGTGTGCCCACAGGGGGTGTCGAGACCCAGTACTTC. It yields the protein CASSVPTGGVETQYF.

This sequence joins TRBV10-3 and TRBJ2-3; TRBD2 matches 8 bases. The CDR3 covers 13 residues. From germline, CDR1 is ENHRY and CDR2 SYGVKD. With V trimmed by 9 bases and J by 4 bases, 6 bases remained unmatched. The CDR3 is CAITGGGADTQYF. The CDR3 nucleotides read TGTGCCATAACGGGGGGGGGCGCAGATACGCAGTATTTT.

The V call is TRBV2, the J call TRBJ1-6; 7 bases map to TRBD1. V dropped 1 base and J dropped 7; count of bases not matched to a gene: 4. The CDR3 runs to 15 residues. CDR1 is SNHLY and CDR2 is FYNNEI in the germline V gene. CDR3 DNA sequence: TGTGCCAGCAGTGAAGGGTACAGGGGAAATTCACCCCTCCACTTT. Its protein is CASSEGYRGNSPLHF.

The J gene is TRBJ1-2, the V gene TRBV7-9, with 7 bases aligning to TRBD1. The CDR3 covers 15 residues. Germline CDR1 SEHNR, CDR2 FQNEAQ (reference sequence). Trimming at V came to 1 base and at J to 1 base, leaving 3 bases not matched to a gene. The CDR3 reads CASSLGTGDNYGYTF. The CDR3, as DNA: TGTGCCAGCAGCTTAGGGACAGGAGATAACTATGGCTACACCTTC. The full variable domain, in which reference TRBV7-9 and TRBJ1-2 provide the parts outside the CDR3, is DTGVSQNPRHKITKRGQNVTFRCDPISEHNRLYWYRQTLGQGPEFLTYFQNEAQLEKSRLLSDRFSAERPKGSFSTLEIQRTEQGDSAMYLCASSLGTGDNYGYTFGSGTRLTVV.

CDR3 sequence: CASENLAGDEQYF. The DNA for the CDR3 is TGCGCCAGTGAAAACCTAGCGGGAGACGAGCAGTACTTC. This sequence joins TRBV5-1 and TRBJ2-7; 10 bases are a match to TRBD2. V lost 8 bases to trimming and J lost 5 bases; unmatched junction nucleotides: 7. CDR1 SGHRS and CDR2 YFSETQ come from the germline V gene. The CDR3 is made up of 13 amino acids.

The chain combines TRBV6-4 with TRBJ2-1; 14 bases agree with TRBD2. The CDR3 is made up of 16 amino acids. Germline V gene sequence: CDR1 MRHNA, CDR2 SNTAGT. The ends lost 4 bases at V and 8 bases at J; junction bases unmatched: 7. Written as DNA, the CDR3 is TGTGCCAGCAGTGCCTCGACTAGCGGGGGGGCCTATGAGCAGTTCTTC. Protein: CASSASTSGGAYEQFF.

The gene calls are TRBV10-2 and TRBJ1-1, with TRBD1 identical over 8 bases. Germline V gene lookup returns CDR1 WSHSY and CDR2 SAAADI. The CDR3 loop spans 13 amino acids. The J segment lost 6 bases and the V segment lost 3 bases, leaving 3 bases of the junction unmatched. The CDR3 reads CASSDRGLSEAFF. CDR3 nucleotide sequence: TGCGCCAGCAGTGACAGGGGGCTCTCTGAAGCTTTCTTT.

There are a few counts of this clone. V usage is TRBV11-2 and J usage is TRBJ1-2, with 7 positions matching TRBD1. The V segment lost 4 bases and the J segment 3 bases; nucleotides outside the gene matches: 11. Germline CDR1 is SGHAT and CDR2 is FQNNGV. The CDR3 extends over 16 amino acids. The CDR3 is CASSSAPQGKDYGYTF. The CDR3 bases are TGTGCCAGCAGCTCCGCCCCACAGGGGAAGGACTATGGCTACACCTTC. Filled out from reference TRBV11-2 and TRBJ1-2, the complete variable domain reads EAGVAQSPRYKIIEKRQSVAFWCNPISGHATLYWYQQILGQGPKLLIQFQNNGVVDDSQLPKDRFSAERLKGVDSTLKIQPAKLEDSAVYLCASSSAPQGKDYGYTFGSGTRLTVV.

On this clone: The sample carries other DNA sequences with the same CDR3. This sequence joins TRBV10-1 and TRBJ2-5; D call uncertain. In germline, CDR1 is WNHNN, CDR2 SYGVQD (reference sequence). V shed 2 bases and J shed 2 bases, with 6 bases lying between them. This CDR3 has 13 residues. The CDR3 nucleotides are TGCGCCAGCAGTGAGGGCTTACAAGAGACCCAGTACTTC. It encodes CASSEGLQETQYF.

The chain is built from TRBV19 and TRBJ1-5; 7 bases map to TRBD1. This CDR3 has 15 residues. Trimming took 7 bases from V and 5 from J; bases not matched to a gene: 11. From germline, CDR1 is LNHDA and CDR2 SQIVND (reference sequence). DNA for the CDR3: TGTGCCAGTAACCCCTCAGGGGACAGTGATCAGCCCCAGCATTTT. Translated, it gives CASNPSGDSDQPQHF.

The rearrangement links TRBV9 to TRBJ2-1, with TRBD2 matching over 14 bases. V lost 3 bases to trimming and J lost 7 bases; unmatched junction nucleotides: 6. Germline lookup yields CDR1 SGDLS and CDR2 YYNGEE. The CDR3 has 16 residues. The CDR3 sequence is CASSETGTSGGNEQFF. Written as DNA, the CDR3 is TGTGCCAGCAGCGAAACCGGGACTAGCGGGGGAAATGAGCAGTTCTTC.

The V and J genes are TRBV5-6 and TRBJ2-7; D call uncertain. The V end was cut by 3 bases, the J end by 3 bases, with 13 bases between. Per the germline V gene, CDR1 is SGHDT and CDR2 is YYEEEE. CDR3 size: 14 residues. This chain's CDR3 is CASSSTDISYEQYV. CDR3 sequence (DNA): TGTGCCAGCAGCTCGACCGACATTAGCTACGAGCAGTACGTC.

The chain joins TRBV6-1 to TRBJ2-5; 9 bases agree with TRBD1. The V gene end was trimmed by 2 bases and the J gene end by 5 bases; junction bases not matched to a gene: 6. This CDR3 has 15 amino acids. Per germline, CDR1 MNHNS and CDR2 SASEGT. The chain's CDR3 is CASSERGTGLETQYF. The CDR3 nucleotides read TGTGCCAGCAGTGAACGGGGGACAGGGTTGGAGACCCAGTACTTC.

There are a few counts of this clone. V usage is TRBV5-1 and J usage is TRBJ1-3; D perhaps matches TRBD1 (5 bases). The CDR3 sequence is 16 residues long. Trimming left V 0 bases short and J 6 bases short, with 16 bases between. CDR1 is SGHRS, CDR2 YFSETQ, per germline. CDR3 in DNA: TGCGCCAGCAGCTTGGGTTGGGGCACAACCGAAAACACCATATATTTT. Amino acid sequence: CASSLGWGTTENTIYF.